This T cell receptor (beta chain) was obtained from a study of blood T cell repertoires in COVID-19. The overall study: The origin of the acute and convalescent COVID-19 samples was the United States, Italy and Spain.

The recovered donors of Cohort 3 showed two negative PCRs, clearance, or symptom resolution. How the authors handled the data: Amplified reference gene primers provided the basis for estimating nucleated cell counts. The table came from immunoSEQ multiplex PCR; TCRdb's copy has only in-frame clones and leaves some out. Clonal size and the V and J genes are those of that table, whereas D and trimming came from the DNA. The data show hundreds of thousands of clones, with around 87% seen just once and about 1.1% held by the top ten. The V and J ends lost 4 bases and 7 bases, in that order; junction bases with no gene match: 13. The CDR3 loop spans 17 amino acids. Germline V gene sequence: CDR1 SGHDT, CDR2 YYEEEE.

The rearrangement joins TRBV5-6 to TRBJ2-3, with TRBD2 matching 12 bases. This sequence was found in a man younger than 45 who had recovered from COVID-19. Sequences were obtained from PBMCs or T cells enriched from blood (not recorded which). The CDR3 coding sequence is TGTGCCAGCAGCCGCCGGCTAGCGGGAGGGCCTGGTAATACGCAGTATTTT. It yields the protein CASSRRLAGGPGNTQYF.